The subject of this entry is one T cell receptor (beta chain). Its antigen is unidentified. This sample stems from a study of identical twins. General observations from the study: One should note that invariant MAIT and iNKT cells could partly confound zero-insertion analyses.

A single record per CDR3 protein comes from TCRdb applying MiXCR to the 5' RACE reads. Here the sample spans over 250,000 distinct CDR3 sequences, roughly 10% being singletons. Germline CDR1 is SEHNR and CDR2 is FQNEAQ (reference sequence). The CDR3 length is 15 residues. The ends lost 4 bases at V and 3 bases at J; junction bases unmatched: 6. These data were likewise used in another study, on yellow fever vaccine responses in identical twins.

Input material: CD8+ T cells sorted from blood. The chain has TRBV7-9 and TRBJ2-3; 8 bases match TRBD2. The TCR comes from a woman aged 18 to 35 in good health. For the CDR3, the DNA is TGTGCCAGCAGCTCCGCGGGACTAGGGACAGATACGCAGTATTTT. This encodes CASSSAGLGTDTQYF.